This T cell receptor (beta chain) was captured by sequencing in a study of T cells after yellow fever vaccination. The CDR3 runs to 15 residues. V was clipped by 7 bases and J by 0 bases, with 13 bases between them. Researchers made TCR cDNA using 5'RACE template switching, and this step added a universal primer site and UMIs. TCRdb reanalysed the 5' RACE reads using MiXCR and keeps one entry per CDR3 protein. This repertoire shows approximately 96,000 distinct CDR3 sequences, 7.5% to 10% found once; its top ten account for approximately 17%. The study, taken as a whole, reports: The bulk population could contribute abundant contaminating clonotypes to FACS-sorted repertoires. When the response was secondary, it was weaker but reached its peak faster, day 5 versus 15.

V and J are TRBV12-3 or TRBV12-4 and TRBJ2-1; D uncertain. This clonotype originated in a man in his late teens or twenties who received the YFV17D yellow fever vaccine. Sequenced here: CD8+ T cells not binding an NS4B(214-222) dextramer, sorted from PBMCs, sampled less than 16 days after the first yellow fever vaccination. The CDR3 reads CASTDTPSSYNEQFF. The CDR3 DNA follows: TGTGCCAGCACCGACACCCCTAGCTCCTACAATGAGCAGTTCTTC.